One and the same sample provided the 32 T cell receptor beta chains below, sequenced in a study of cytomegalovirus exposure and HLA in healthy donors. The PCR used 60 Vbeta and 13 Jbeta primers. Clones were read by immunoSEQ multiplex PCR, and TCRdb kept only the in-frame ones, dropping some. This sample yields a few hundred thousand clones, of which about three quarters are seen a single time; about a sixth belongs to the top ten. Input material: PBMCs. These receptors all come from a man aged 40-49 years in good health and CMV-seronegative.

The CDR3: CASSLAQGAGEKLFF. Here the CDR3 DNA reads TGCGCCAGCAGCTTGGCCCAGGGAGCGGGGGAAAAACTGTTTTTT. The chain employs TRBV5-1 and TRBJ1-4; possibly TRBD1 for D (5 bases). CDR3 length: 15 residues. Per the germline V gene, CDR1 is SGHRS and CDR2 is YFSETQ. V was clipped by 0 bases and J by 8 bases, with 14 bases between them.

The rearrangement uses TRBV7-8 and TRBJ2-7; TRBD2 agrees at 12 bases. Per germline, CDR1 SGHVS and CDR2 FQNEAQ. Trimming removed 5 bases from V and 5 bases from J; junction bases left unmatched: 7. CDR3 length equals 15 residues. Here the CDR3 reads CASSARLAGADEQYF. CDR3 in DNA: TGTGCCAGCAGCGCAAGACTAGCGGGAGCGGACGAGCAGTACTTC.

This clone was recorded once. The chain employs TRBV5-4 and TRBJ2-7; 9 bases line up with TRBD1. From germline, CDR1 is SGHNT and CDR2 YYREEE (reference sequence). V gave up 5 bases and J gave up 5 bases; unmatched junction bases: 5. The length of the CDR3 is 13 residues. The CDR3 DNA is TGTGCCAGCAGTAGGGACAGGGACCACGAGCAGTACTTC. Amino acids: CASSRDRDHEQYF.

The chain joins TRBV7-9 to TRBJ2-7; 7 positions match TRBD1. Trimming took 5 bases from V and 0 from J; bases not matched to a gene: 7. The germline V gene has CDR1 SEHNR and CDR2 FQNEAQ (reference sequence). The CDR3 has 15 residues. The CDR3 sequence is CASSQGQISSYEQYF. CDR3 in DNA: TGTGCCAGCAGCCAGGGACAGATAAGCTCCTACGAGCAGTACTTC.

V gene TRBV5-1 combines with J gene TRBJ2-3; TRBD1 agrees at 8 bases. The germline CDR1 and CDR2 sequences are SGHRS and YFSETQ. CDR3 length equals 15 residues. J gave up 2 bases and V 1 base, and 3 bases lay outside the gene matches. The CDR3 nucleotides read TGCGCCAGCAGCTTGTTGACAGGGGACACAGATACGCAGTATTTT. This gives the protein CASSLLTGDTDTQYF.

This chain uses TRBV10-1 with TRBJ2-7; 14 bases align to TRBD2. Germline assignment: CDR1 WNHNN and CDR2 SYGVQD (reference sequence). The CDR3 contains 15 residues. Germline trimming cut 5 bases from V and 4 bases from J; bases unmatched to any gene: 4. The chain's CDR3 is CASSPGLAGGYEQYF. DNA of the CDR3: TGCGCCAGCAGTCCTGGACTAGCGGGAGGTTACGAGCAGTACTTC.

The chain carries TRBV11-2 and TRBJ1-3; a possible D gene is TRBD1 (5 bases). The CDR3 consists of 15 residues. Trimming stripped 4 bases from V and 4 bases from J, with 14 bases between. Looked up from germline, CDR1 is SGHAT and CDR2 is FQNNGV. The CDR3 loop reads CASSSWDSPGNTIYF. DNA of the CDR3: TGTGCCAGCAGCTCCTGGGACTCTCCCGGAAACACCATATATTTT. Based on the CDR3 plus reference TRBV11-2 and TRBJ1-3, the full variable domain is EAGVAQSPRYKIIEKRQSVAFWCNPISGHATLYWYQQILGQGPKLLIQFQNNGVVDDSQLPKDRFSAERLKGVDSTLKIQPAKLEDSAVYLCASSSWDSPGNTIYFGEGSWLTVV.

The CDR3 loop is CASSQGETYNEQFF. CDR3 DNA sequence: TGTGCCAGCAGCCAAGGGGAGACCTACAATGAGCAGTTCTTC. The chain couples TRBV4-2 to TRBJ2-1, with a weak D call TRBD2 (5 bases). CDR1 and CDR2 from the germline V gene are LGHNA and YNFKEQ. The CDR3 sequence is 14 residues long. V shed 1 base and J shed 2 bases, with 6 bases lying between them.

The chain combines TRBV2 with TRBJ2-1; perhaps TRBD1 as D (5 bases). Per germline, CDR1 SNHLY and CDR2 FYNNEI. The CDR3 is 15 amino acids. V lost 6 bases to trimming and J lost 0 bases, with 12 bases between them. CDR3 sequence (DNA): TGTGCCAGCAGCCCATTCACAGGCTCCTACAATGAGCAGTTCTTC. Protein: CASSPFTGSYNEQFF.

The CDR3 loop is CASSPTGVRGYTF. The CDR3 nucleotides read TGTGCCAGTAGCCCGACAGGGGTTCGGGGCTACACCTTC. V and J are TRBV19 and TRBJ1-2, with 8 bases fitting TRBD1. The V gene end was trimmed by 6 bases and the J gene end by 8 bases; junction bases not matched to a gene: 8. The CDR3 length is 13 residues. Germline CDR1 reads LNHDA; CDR2 reads SQIVND (reference sequence).

Details on this clone: The junction departs from the called germline gene at one end, perhaps through a read error. This sample also contains other DNA sequences that code for the same CDR3. The chain links TRBV4-2 to TRBJ2-6; the match to TRBD2 covers 9 bases. Germline CDR1 reads LGHNA; CDR2 reads YNFKEQ. The CDR3 has 20 residues. CDR3: CASSQARGSSGISGANVLTF. The CDR3 nucleotides read TGTGCCAGCAGCCAAGCGCGGGGGTCTAGCGGGATCTCTGGGGCCAACGTCCTGACCTTC.

The chain carries TRBV6-6 and TRBJ1-1; no firm D call. This CDR3 is built from 15 residues. Germline lookup yields CDR1 MNHNY and CDR2 SVGAGI (reference sequence). V was shortened by 0 bases and J by 0 bases, with 8 bases between the two germline ends. The CDR3 nucleotides read TGTGCCAGCAGTTACTCAGCGGCAGTGAACACTGAAGCTTTCTTT. Encoded protein: CASSYSAAVNTEAFF.

The rearrangement uses TRBV5-4 and TRBJ2-5; no reliable D call. Trimming pared 0 bases from V and 10 bases from J, leaving 13 bases between. CDR3 length: 13 residues. The germline gives CDR1 SGHNT, CDR2 YYREEE (reference sequence). CDR3 region: CASSLVPPADQYF. The CDR3 DNA reads as TGTGCCAGCAGCTTGGTCCCCCCCGCGGACCAGTACTTC.

This clone appeared once. The V call is TRBV27, the J call TRBJ1-1; no clear D. This CDR3 comprises 11 residues. With 6 bases removed from V and 5 bases from J, the gap between germline ends came to 7 bases. Germline lookup yields CDR1 MNHEY and CDR2 SMNVEV (reference sequence). This chain's CDR3 is CASRARTEAFF. CDR3 nucleotide sequence: TGTGCCAGCAGGGCCAGAACTGAAGCTTTCTTT.

The chain joins TRBV6-6 to TRBJ1-5; D is undetermined. The germline V gene encodes CDR1 MNHNY and CDR2 SVGAGI (reference sequence). This CDR3 is 13 amino acids long. Between the trimmed V and J ends, which lost 2 bases and 7 bases, there was a span of 9 bases. The CDR3 loop is CASSYEGRQPQHF. For the CDR3, the DNA is TGTGCCAGCAGTTACGAGGGTAGACAGCCCCAGCATTTT.

V usage is TRBV7-9 and J usage is TRBJ1-2; TRBD1 matches 7 bases. J was trimmed by 8 bases and V by 1 base; bases with no gene match: 13. This CDR3 comprises 16 residues. CDR1 and CDR2 from the germline V gene are SEHNR and FQNEAQ (reference sequence). CDR3 nucleotide sequence: TGTGCCAGCAGCTTAGACGCTACAGCCCAGGGGGGAGGCTACACCTTC. Translation: CASSLDATAQGGGYTF.

Regarding this clone: The junction and the germline gene differ at one end; a read error may be behind it. This chain uses TRBV7-9 with TRBJ1-4, with TRBD1 matching 7 bases. The germline gives CDR1 SEHNR, CDR2 FQNEAQ (reference sequence). This CDR3 is 15 amino acids long. CDR3 in amino acids: CSSSLEGGKGEKLFF. Written as DNA, the CDR3 is TGTTCCAGCAGCTTAGAAGGGGGCAAAGGGGAAAAACTGTTTTTT.

The J gene is TRBJ2-7, the V gene TRBV5-4, with a possible D match to TRBD2 (6 bases). Per germline, CDR1 SGHNT and CDR2 YYREEE (reference sequence). The CDR3 extends over 14 amino acids. The germline V and J ends were trimmed by 4 bases and 7 bases, with 18 bases remaining between them. The CDR3 region has the DNA TGTGCCAGCAGCCGGGGCGGGGTCTCGGAAGAGCAGTACTTC. Protein product: CASSRGGVSEEQYF.

This clone was counted a single time. V usage is TRBV7-8 and J usage is TRBJ2-5; 11 nucleotides line up with TRBD1. In germline, CDR1 is SGHVS, CDR2 FQNEAQ. The V and J ends lost 2 bases and 5 bases, in that order; junction bases with no gene match: 7. The CDR3 is made up of 16 amino acids. CDR3 protein: CASSLRGTGGYETQYF. The CDR3 region has the DNA TGTGCCAGCAGCTTAAGGGGGACAGGGGGGTATGAGACCCAGTACTTC.

V and J are TRBV19 and TRBJ1-2; 7 bases are a match to TRBD1. The CDR3 spans 13 residues. V lost 10 bases and J lost 1; bases outside the gene matches: 6. CDR1 is LNHDA, CDR2 SQIVND, per germline (reference sequence). The DNA for the CDR3 is TGTGCCACTTCGACAGGGATTAACTATGGCTACACCTTC. It specifies CATSTGINYGYTF.

The chain links TRBV7-9 to TRBJ1-1, with D perhaps matching TRBD1 (5 bases). V was cut by 1 base and J by 4 bases, with 10 bases left in between. Germline assignment: CDR1 SEHNR and CDR2 FQNEAQ (reference sequence). The CDR3 runs 14 residues. CDR3 sequence reads: CASSLEGMSTEAFF. In nucleotides, the CDR3 is TGTGCCAGCAGCTTAGAGGGGATGAGCACTGAAGCTTTCTTT.

The CDR3 DNA reads as TGTGCCAGTAGTTCGGACAGGGGGCGTAATTCACCCCTCCACTTT. It codes for CASSSDRGRNSPLHF. The J gene is TRBJ1-6, the V gene TRBV19, with 11 bases fitting TRBD1. Germline V gives CDR1 LNHDA, CDR2 SQIVND (reference sequence). There are 15 residues in the CDR3. V gave up 5 bases and J gave up 6 bases; unmatched junction bases: 3.

The chain joins TRBV4-1 to TRBJ2-7; TRBD2 is a possible D gene (6 bases). The CDR3 consists of 15 residues. CDR1 MGHRA and CDR2 YSYEKL come from the germline V gene. V was clipped by 3 bases and J by 0 bases, with 12 bases between them. The CDR3 DNA follows: TGCGCCAGCAGCCACTACTCGGAGGGCTCCTACGAGCAGTACTTC. This gives the protein CASSHYSEGSYEQYF.

This clone was picked up a small number of times. V gene TRBV19 combines with J gene TRBJ1-2, with 8 bases identical to TRBD1. The CDR3 sequence is 15 residues long. Germline CDR1 and CDR2: LNHDA and SQIVND (reference sequence). The ends lost 3 bases at V and 0 bases at J; junction bases unmatched: 3. The CDR3 coding sequence is TGTGCCAGTAGTATCCGGACAGGGACTAACTATGGCTACACCTTC. It is translated as CASSIRTGTNYGYTF.

This clone was seen only once. This chain connects TRBV5-1 to TRBJ1-1, with unresolved D. The CDR3 totals 14 residues. Trimming removed 4 bases at V and 1 base at J, with 11 bases between. Germline CDR1 and CDR2: SGHRS and YFSETQ. The CDR3 here is CASSPRVGNTEAFF. CDR3 DNA: TGCGCCAGCAGCCCGCGGGTGGGGAACACTGAAGCTTTCTTT.

As concerns this clone: This sample includes further DNA sequences coding for the same CDR3. The chain carries TRBV13 and TRBJ1-2; tentatively, D is TRBD1 (5 bases). Germline V gives CDR1 PRHDT, CDR2 FYEKMQ (reference sequence). This CDR3 comprises 13 residues. V lost 3 bases to trimming and J lost 3 bases, with 8 bases between them. CDR3 bases: TGTGCCAGCAGCTTGGGGGGTGACTATGGCTACACCTTC. This translates into CASSLGGDYGYTF.

This chain uses TRBV7-2 with TRBJ2-1, with a weak D call TRBD2 (7 bases). The CDR3 has 13 residues. Germline CDR1 and CDR2: SGHTA and FQGNSA. V gave up 1 base and J gave up 9 bases, with 10 bases separating them. The CDR3 DNA sequence: TGTGCCAGCAGCTTAGGGGGGGGCCCTGAGCAGTTCTTC. This translates into CASSLGGGPEQFF. Based on the CDR3 plus reference TRBV7-2 and TRBJ2-1, the full variable domain is GAGVSQSPSNKVTEKGKDVELRCDPISGHTALYWYRQSLGQGLEFLIYFQGNSAPDKSGLPSDRFSAERTGGSVSTLTIQRTQQEDSAVYLCASSLGGGPEQFFGPGTRLTVL.

This clone was seen just once. The chain recombines TRBV4-2 with TRBJ1-5; D gene uncertain. The V end lost 4 bases, the J end lost 7 bases, and 14 bases lay between the germline ends. The CDR3 covers 14 residues. Germline V gene data show CDR1 as LGHNA and CDR2 as YNFKEQ. The CDR3 coding sequence is TGTGCCAGCAGCCCCGGTCCGGAGGACCAGCCCCAGCATTTT. Translation: CASSPGPEDQPQHF.

Details on this clone: One junction end disagrees with the germline gene, perhaps due to a read error. The CDR3 here is CASSPGTGSSNEQYF. The CDR3 nucleotides read TGCGCCAGCAGCCCCGGGACAGGGTCCTCCAACGAGCAGTACTTC. V is TRBV4-1 and J is TRBJ2-7; TRBD1 agrees at 9 bases. Germline V gene sequence: CDR1 MGHRA, CDR2 YSYEKL. The CDR3 covers 15 residues.

The rearrangement uses TRBV20-1 and TRBJ1-1; no reliable D call. The length of the CDR3 is 11 residues. Germline V gives CDR1 DFQATT, CDR2 SNEGSKA (reference sequence). The CDR3 nucleotides are TGCACCAACCGGGTGAACACTGAAGCTTTCTTT. Amino acids: CTNRVNTEAFF.

This clone has more than one count but fewer than ten. The chain joins TRBV11-1 to TRBJ2-3; D gene ambiguous. The germline V and J ends were trimmed by 2 bases and 3 bases, with 6 bases remaining between them. CDR3 length: 13 amino acids. In germline, CDR1 is SGHAT, CDR2 FQDESV (reference sequence). The CDR3 region has the DNA TGTGCCAGCAGCTTAAGTAGAACAGATACGCAGTATTTT. Translating gives CASSLSRTDTQYF.

This clone came up a few times. The chain joins TRBV4-1 to TRBJ2-3, with D hard to call. CDR1 is MGHRA and CDR2 is YSYEKL in the germline V gene. V lost 1 base to trimming and J lost 4 bases, with 15 bases between them. This CDR3 spans 16 amino acids. The CDR3 region has the DNA TGCGCCAGCAGCCAAGTCCCAGGTCATGGTGCAGATACGCAGTATTTT. Translating it yields CASSQVPGHGADTQYF.